Presented here are 8 T cell receptor beta chains from one specimen sequenced in a study of breast tumors, draining lymph nodes, adjacent tissues. Samples came from axillary lymph nodes draining the breast cancer. TCRdb independently ran MiXCR on the multiplex PCR reads; one entry per CDR3 protein. The sample records approximately 230,000 distinct CDR3 sequences, 30% to 35% being singletons. Sequencing input: axillary lymph node tissue. The receptors shown here come from a female donor with breast cancer. Some clones in this sample may be carry-over from other donors' samples.

As to this clonotype: The CDR3 carries no conserved terminal phenylalanine or tryptophan, so it likely arises from a read error. V usage is TRBV19 and J usage is TRBJ2-1; TRBD2 matches at 10 bases. Germline V gene lookup returns CDR1 LNHDA and CDR2 SQIVND (reference sequence). V gave up 5 bases and J gave up 1 base; unmatched junction bases: 5. This CDR3 comprises 16 residues. In DNA, the CDR3 is TGTGCCAGTAGTGTCTCTAGCGGGAGTTCCTACAATGAGCAGTTCTCC. Translating it yields CASSVSSGSSYNEQFS.

This clonotype was seen at least ten times. This chain connects TRBV9 to TRBJ2-1, with TRBD2 identical over 8 bases. CDR1 and CDR2 (germline): SGDLS, YYNGEE. CDR3 size: 15 residues. V was clipped by 0 bases and J by 2 bases; unmatched bases: 1. The CDR3 coding sequence is TGTGCCAGCAGCGTAGGTAGCGGGGCCTACAATGAGCAGTTCTTC. Its protein product is CASSVGSGAYNEQFF.

In this sample, this clonotype turned up a few times. The chain combines TRBV6-5 with TRBJ2-7, with 8 bases lining up with TRBD1. Germline V gives CDR1 MNHEY, CDR2 SVGAGI. This CDR3 contains 14 residues. The ends lost 5 bases at V and 6 bases at J; junction bases unmatched: 9. DNA for the CDR3: TGTGCCAGCAGTCACGGGGGACAGGCCTCCGAGCAGTACTTC. It translates to CASSHGGQASEQYF.

The rearrangement joins TRBV27 to TRBJ1-6, with 7 bases that match TRBD1. V lost 4 bases, J lost 8 bases, and 8 bases stayed unmatched. This CDR3 region has 15 residues. Germline CDR1 and CDR2: MNHEY and SMNVEV (reference sequence). The CDR3, as DNA: TGTGCCAGCAGTTCCCCGACAGGGAGCGATTCACCCCTCCACTTT. It encodes CASSSPTGSDSPLHF.

The chain combines TRBV20-1 with TRBJ2-3, with 11 positions matching TRBD2. This CDR3 is 15 amino acids long. V gave up 2 bases and J gave up 4 bases; unmatched junction bases: 5. Germline V lookup: CDR1 DFQATT, CDR2 SNEGSKA (reference sequence). CDR3 DNA sequence: TGCAGTGCTAGACCGACTAGCGGGGCATCAGATACGCAGTATTTT. It translates to CSARPTSGASDTQYF.

This clonotype showed up just a few times. CDR3 amino acids: CASSSGGASGEQYF. The CDR3 nucleotides read TGTGCCAGCAGCTCAGGCGGGGCCTCGGGCGAGCAGTACTTC. The chain joins TRBV7-2 to TRBJ2-7; possibly TRBD2 for D (6 bases). Trimming shortened V by 4 bases and J by 6 bases, and 16 bases separated the two germline ends. The CDR3 has 14 residues. Per the germline V gene, CDR1 is SGHTA and CDR2 is FQGNSA.

This clonotype was counted at least ten times. The chain joins TRBV4-2 to TRBJ2-7, with 10 nucleotides matching TRBD2. This CDR3 is 15 amino acids long. J gave up 4 bases and V 0 bases, and 3 bases lay outside the gene matches. Looked up from germline, CDR1 is LGHNA and CDR2 is YNFKEQ. The CDR3 DNA follows: TGTGCCAGCAGCCAAGACTCTAGCGGGAGTTACGAGCAGTACTTC. Its protein product is CASSQDSSGSYEQYF.

Only a few counts were recorded for this clonotype. The chain recombines TRBV6-2 or TRBV6-3 with TRBJ1-3; D is ambiguous. Germline V gene sequence: CDR1 MNHEY, CDR2 SVGEGT. Trimming shortened V by 1 base and J by 2 bases, and 12 bases separated the two germline ends. The CDR3 is 16 residues long. The CDR3 DNA reads TGTGCCAGCAGTTACTTTACCCGGACCCCTGGAAACACCATATATTTT. Its protein product is CASSYFTRTPGNTIYF.